Below are 30 T cell receptor beta chains sequenced from a single sample in a study of blood T cell repertoires in COVID-19. Data came from immunoSEQ multiplex PCR; TCRdb stores just in-frame clones and leaves some out. There are roughly 250,000 clones in the sample; approximately 86% occur only once, and roughly 3.3% lies in the top ten. Sequencing was done on a sample of PBMCs or T cells enriched from blood (not recorded which). Receptor source: a woman in her thirties or forties with acute COVID-19.

This clone appeared a single time. The V call is TRBV7-2, the J call TRBJ1-6, with 8 bases identical to TRBD1. With 4 bases clipped from V and 5 bases from J, the junction kept 10 bases outside the gene matches. The germline V gene has CDR1 SGHTA and CDR2 FQGNSA. There are 17 residues in the CDR3. CDR3 nucleotide sequence: TGTGCCAGCAGCTCCCGAACAGGGGGAACGAATAATTCACCCCTCCACTTT. Its protein product is CASSSRTGGTNNSPLHF. The variable domain in full, with the rest retrieved from reference TRBV7-2 and TRBJ1-6, is GAGVSQSPSNKVTEKGKDVELRCDPISGHTALYWYRQSLGQGLEFLIYFQGNSAPDKSGLPSDRFSAERTGGSVSTLTIQRTQQEDSAVYLCASSSRTGGTNNSPLHFGNGTRLTVT.

The V call is TRBV4-2, the J call TRBJ1-1; D might be TRBD1 (5 bases). This CDR3 comprises 13 residues. Trimming removed 1 base at V and 6 bases at J, with 9 bases between. The V gene's germline CDR1 is LGHNA and CDR2 YNFKEQ. CDR3 sequence (DNA): TGTGCCAGCAGCCAAGTTGGGGGGTCTGAAGCTTTCTTT. Residues: CASSQVGGSEAFF.

The genes are TRBV25-1 and TRBJ1-6; maybe TRBD1 (5 bases). The CDR3 runs to 13 residues. V lost 6 bases, J lost 8 bases, and 11 bases lay in between. Germline V CDR1 and CDR2: MGHDK, SYGVNS. CDR3 coding DNA: TGTGCCAGCAGGGGGCCCATCGATTCACCCCTCCACTTT. Encoded protein: CASRGPIDSPLHF.

The V and J genes are TRBV19 and TRBJ1-1, with D perhaps TRBD1 (5 bases). Germline-derived CDR1 and CDR2 are LNHDA and SQIVND (reference sequence). Trimming cost V 7 bases and J 1 base, with 10 bases left between them. The CDR3 is 13 residues long. The CDR3 DNA reads as TGTGCCAGTACCCGACAGAGGAACACTGAAGCTTTCTTT. Protein: CASTRQRNTEAFF.

V and J are TRBV12-5 and TRBJ2-5; D call uncertain. Trimming pared 2 bases from V and 5 bases from J, leaving 12 bases between. The germline gives CDR1 LGHNT, CDR2 FRNRAP. This CDR3 has 14 amino acids. The CDR3 bases are TGTGCTAGTGGTTTGTCCCGTTCCCGGGAGACCCAGTACTTC. This gives the protein CASGLSRSRETQYF.

This clone was observed a handful of times. The genes are TRBV18 and TRBJ1-5, with 8 positions matching TRBD1. Germline V gives CDR1 KGHSH, CDR2 LQKENI. The CDR3 loop spans 15 amino acids. The junction had 9 bases not matched to a gene; V was cut back by 6 bases and J by 5 bases. The CDR3 region has the DNA TGTGCCAGCTCCCCGGACAGGGCCCATGATCAGCCCCAGCATTTT. Translated, it gives CASSPDRAHDQPQHF.

The chain links TRBV3-1 (or the pseudogene TRBV3-2) to TRBJ2-5; 7 bases line up with TRBD2. Germline V lookup: CDR1 LGHDT, CDR2 YNNKEL (reference sequence). CDR3 length: 16 residues. Trimming took 1 base from V and 5 from J; bases not matched to a gene: 10. Here the CDR3 DNA reads TGTGCCAGCAGCCAAGGGGTTGGCGGGAGATCCGAGACCCAGTACTTC. Encoded protein: CASSQGVGGRSETQYF.

V and J are TRBV6-5 and TRBJ2-7; 8 bases agree with TRBD2. CDR1 is MNHEY and CDR2 is SVGAGI in the germline V gene. This CDR3 has 16 amino acids. Trimming cost V 0 bases and J 3 bases; bases outside gene matches: 7. Here the CDR3 reads CASSYSTGSGSYEQYF. The DNA of the CDR3 is TGTGCCAGCAGTTACTCGACGGGCAGCGGGAGCTACGAGCAGTACTTC.

The chain uses TRBV7-3 and TRBJ2-1; 9 bases map to TRBD1. The CDR3 covers 15 residues. The germline CDR1 and CDR2 sequences are SGHTA and FQGTGA. V dropped 5 bases and J dropped 3; count of bases not matched to a gene: 5. CDR3 sequence reads: CASSAGQGYYNEQFF. CDR3 nucleotide sequence: TGTGCCAGCAGCGCGGGACAGGGCTACTACAATGAGCAGTTCTTC. The variable domain in full, completed from reference TRBV7-3 and TRBJ2-1, reads GAGVSQTPSNKVTEKGKYVELRCDPISGHTALYWYRQSLGQGPEFLIYFQGTGAADDSGLPNDRFFAVRPEGSVSTLKIQRTERGDSAVYLCASSAGQGYYNEQFFGPGTRLTVL.

This clone was detected a few times. V usage is TRBV25-1 and J usage is TRBJ1-1; no firm D call. Germline V gene lookup returns CDR1 MGHDK and CDR2 SYGVNS. This CDR3 comprises 14 residues. V lost 0 bases to trimming and J lost 4 bases, with 9 bases between them. In DNA, the CDR3 is TGTGCCAGCAGTGAATACGGCAGGTTCACTGAAGCTTTCTTT. Protein: CASSEYGRFTEAFF.

The chain joins TRBV28 to TRBJ2-5; D remains ambiguous. Germline assignment: CDR1 MDHEN and CDR2 SYDVKM. The length of the CDR3 is 14 residues. V was cut by 5 bases and J by 0 bases, with 10 bases left in between. CDR3 sequence reads: CASSPLEYQETQYF. The CDR3 nucleotides are TGTGCCAGCAGTCCCCTGGAGTACCAAGAGACCCAGTACTTC.

The chain is built from TRBV20-1 and TRBJ2-4; a possible D gene is TRBD1 (5 bases). CDR1 is DFQATT and CDR2 is SNEGSKA in the germline V gene (reference sequence). V shed 3 bases and J shed 5 bases, with 11 bases lying between them. The CDR3 length is 13 residues. CDR3: CSASLGVENIQYF. CDR3 sequence (DNA): TGCAGTGCTAGTTTAGGGGTGGAAAACATTCAGTACTTC.

This sequence joins TRBV6-5 and TRBJ1-2, with TRBD1 matching 7 bases. The CDR3 consists of 14 residues. Germline lookup yields CDR1 MNHEY and CDR2 SVGAGI. V trimming: 4 bases; J trimming: 4 bases; junction bases outside the gene matches: 6. The CDR3 reads CASSLVRGAYGYTF. In DNA form, the CDR3 reads TGTGCCAGCAGTTTGGTCAGGGGGGCCTATGGCTACACCTTC.

The chain is built from TRBV6-5 and TRBJ2-5; 9 bases align to TRBD2. Looked up from germline, CDR1 is MNHEY and CDR2 is SVGAGI. The CDR3 totals 15 residues. Losses at the gene ends were 6 bases for V and 3 bases for J; bases not matched to a gene: 8. The CDR3 nucleotides are TGTGCCAGCAGACGACAGACTAGCGGAAAAGAGACCCAGTACTTC. It codes for CASRRQTSGKETQYF.

The V call is TRBV5-1, the J call TRBJ2-5, with 11 bases matching TRBD2. Unmatched junction bases numbered 6, after V lost 1 base and J lost 4 bases. This CDR3 spans 16 amino acids. The V gene's germline CDR1 is SGHRS and CDR2 YFSETQ. In DNA form, the CDR3 reads TGCGCCAGCAGCTTGACTAGCGGGAGCAGGCCAGAGACCCAGTACTTC. Its translation is CASSLTSGSRPETQYF.

The rearrangement links TRBV7-3 to TRBJ2-1, with D hard to call. Germline values: CDR1 SGHTA, CDR2 FQGTGA. The CDR3 runs to 14 residues. V lost 2 bases and J lost 4, with 9 bases in between. The CDR3 reads CASSLGPVYNEQFF. The CDR3 region has the DNA TGTGCCAGCAGCTTAGGTCCAGTATACAATGAGCAGTTCTTC.

This sequence joins TRBV2 and TRBJ2-5, with TRBD2 as a possible D gene (6 bases). The germline CDR1 and CDR2 sequences are SNHLY and FYNNEI. Between the trimmed V and J ends, which lost 2 bases and 2 bases, there was a span of 12 bases. The CDR3 runs to 15 residues. In DNA form, the CDR3 reads TGTGCCAGCAGTGAAACGCGCGGGGAACAAGAGACCCAGTACTTC. This encodes CASSETRGEQETQYF.

The chain uses TRBV27 and TRBJ1-5; 8 positions match TRBD1. Trimming cost V 5 bases and J 7 bases; bases outside gene matches: 10. This CDR3 is 15 amino acids long. Germline assignment: CDR1 MNHEY and CDR2 SMNVEV (reference sequence). The CDR3 protein is CASSRSGQGGQPQHF. As DNA, the CDR3 is TGTGCCAGCAGTCGATCCGGACAGGGTGGGCAGCCCCAGCATTTT.

The V and J genes are TRBV14 and TRBJ2-7; D possibly corresponds to TRBD1 (6 bases). This CDR3 has 17 amino acids. V lost 0 bases and J lost 1, with 16 bases in between. Germline assignment: CDR1 SGHDN and CDR2 FVKESK. Written as DNA, the CDR3 is TGTGCCAGCAGCCAAGATATTAGGGGACAACGATCCTACGAGCAGTACTTC. This gives the protein CASSQDIRGQRSYEQYF. Full variable domain (missing parts from reference TRBV14 and TRBJ2-7): EAGVTQFPSHSVIEKGQTVTLRCDPISGHDNLYWYRRVMGKEIKFLLHFVKESKQDESGMPNNRFLAERTGGTYSTLKVQPAELEDSGVYFCASSQDIRGQRSYEQYFGPGTRLTVT.

V is TRBV11-3 and J is TRBJ1-1; D not resolved. Trimming removed 5 bases from V and 0 bases from J, with 10 bases in between. The CDR3 sequence is 14 residues long. In germline, CDR1 is SGHNT, CDR2 YENEEA. The CDR3, as DNA: TGTGCCAGCAGCCAACCCCGGTTGAACACTGAAGCTTTCTTT. It encodes CASSQPRLNTEAFF. Full variable domain (outside the CDR3, taken from reference TRBV11-3 and TRBJ1-1): EAGVVQSPRYKIIEKKQPVAFWCNPISGHNTLYWYLQNLGQGPELLIRYENEEAVDDSQLPKDRFSAERLKGVDSTLKIQPAELGDSAVYLCASSQPRLNTEAFFGQGTRLTVV.

This rearrangement joins TRBV5-5 to TRBJ1-4, with 7 bases matching TRBD1. V dropped 4 bases and J dropped 0; count of bases not matched to a gene: 6. This CDR3 contains 16 residues. From germline, CDR1 is SGHKS and CDR2 YYEKEE (reference sequence). This CDR3 reads CASSPGQLATNEKLFF. CDR3 nucleotides: TGTGCCAGCAGCCCGGGACAGCTTGCAACTAATGAAAAACTGTTTTTT.

The chain carries TRBV27 and TRBJ2-1, with 8 bases lining up with TRBD1. The CDR3 is made up of 15 amino acids. Trimming took 4 bases from V and 4 from J; bases not matched to a gene: 6. In germline, CDR1 is MNHEY, CDR2 SMNVEV (reference sequence). The CDR3 region has the DNA TGTGCCAGCAGTTCTGCAGGGGGCGGATACAATGAGCAGTTCTTC. Residues: CASSSAGGGYNEQFF.

This sequence joins TRBV2 and TRBJ2-1, with 8 nucleotides matching TRBD1. Germline V gives CDR1 SNHLY, CDR2 FYNNEI. After removal of 8 bases from V and 6 bases from J, the junction contained 12 bases not matched to a gene. The CDR3 extends over 15 amino acids. CDR3 bases: TGTGCCAGCGGCCCGACAGGGGACTTGGGCAATGAGCAGTTCTTC. It codes for CASGPTGDLGNEQFF.

The chain combines TRBV19 with TRBJ2-7; 8 bases line up with TRBD1. The CDR3 contains 15 residues. The trim removed 4 bases at V and 4 bases at J, leaving 9 bases unmatched. Germline values: CDR1 LNHDA, CDR2 SQIVND (reference sequence). CDR3 sequence: CASSKARGTGYEQYF. In DNA form, the CDR3 reads TGTGCCAGTAGTAAGGCTCGCGGGACAGGATACGAGCAGTACTTC.

CDR3 loop: CASSDRGGYEQYF. CDR3 nucleotides: TGTGCCAGCAGCGACAGGGGAGGCTACGAGCAGTACTTC. The rearrangement joins TRBV11-3 to TRBJ2-7, with 8 bases that match TRBD1. V lost 5 bases, J lost 3 bases, and 3 bases stayed unmatched. This CDR3 is built from 13 residues. Germline CDR1 reads SGHNT; CDR2 reads YENEEA.

This clone was seen more than once but under ten times. The chain joins TRBV29-1 to TRBJ2-3; tentatively, D is TRBD1 (5 bases). V was shortened by 7 bases and J by 0 bases, with 14 bases between the two germline ends. The CDR3 runs 14 residues. Germline assignment: CDR1 SQVTM and CDR2 ANQGSEA. CDR3 sequence: CSATDKASTDTQYF. The CDR3 DNA follows: TGCAGCGCAACGGACAAGGCTAGCACAGATACGCAGTATTTT.

This rearrangement joins TRBV19 to TRBJ2-1; 11 bases map to TRBD2. Germline V gene data show CDR1 as LNHDA and CDR2 as SQIVND (reference sequence). CDR3 length equals 15 residues. The trim removed 5 bases at V and 5 bases at J, leaving 5 bases unmatched. In DNA, the CDR3 is TGTGCCAGTAGTGAACTAGCGGGAGACGACAATGAGCAGTTCTTC. As protein: CASSELAGDDNEQFF.

This clone was observed a few times. This chain connects TRBV11-3 to TRBJ2-7; D gene ambiguous. Germline values: CDR1 SGHNT, CDR2 YENEEA. Trimming stripped 1 base from V and 1 base from J, with 11 bases between. This CDR3 region has 15 residues. The CDR3 spells CASSLGGLNSYEQYF. CDR3 nucleotide sequence: TGTGCCAGCAGCTTAGGAGGTTTAAATTCCTACGAGCAGTACTTC.

This clone showed up just a few times. The chain couples TRBV2 to TRBJ2-2; maybe TRBD2 (5 bases). V lost 6 bases, J lost 5 bases, and 13 bases lay in between. CDR3 length: 14 residues. Germline CDR1 SNHLY, CDR2 FYNNEI. This CDR3 is CASRKDPGTGELFF. For the CDR3, the DNA is TGTGCCAGCAGGAAAGACCCGGGGACCGGGGAGCTGTTTTTT.

The chain is built from TRBV14 and TRBJ1-2; 8 bases align to TRBD1. This CDR3 region has 15 residues. Trimming cost V 4 bases and J 6 bases; bases outside gene matches: 10. The V gene's germline CDR1 is SGHDN and CDR2 FVKESK. The CDR3, as DNA: TGTGCCAGCAGCCCACGAAGGACAGGGAGCCATGGCTACACCTTC. It codes for CASSPRRTGSHGYTF. The full variable domain, with the rest looked up from reference TRBV14 and TRBJ1-2, is EAGVTQFPSHSVIEKGQTVTLRCDPISGHDNLYWYRRVMGKEIKFLLHFVKESKQDESGMPNNRFLAERTGGTYSTLKVQPAELEDSGVYFCASSPRRTGSHGYTFGSGTRLTVV.